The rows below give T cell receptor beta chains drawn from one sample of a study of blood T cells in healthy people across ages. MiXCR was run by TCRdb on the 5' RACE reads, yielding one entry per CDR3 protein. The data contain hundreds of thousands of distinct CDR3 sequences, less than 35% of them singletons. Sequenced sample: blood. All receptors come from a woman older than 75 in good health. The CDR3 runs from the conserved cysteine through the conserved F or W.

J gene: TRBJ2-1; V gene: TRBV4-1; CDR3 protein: CASSLTVAGGDNEQFF
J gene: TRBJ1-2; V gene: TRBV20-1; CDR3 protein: CSAVDRGSIYGYTF
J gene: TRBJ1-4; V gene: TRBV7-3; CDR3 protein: CASSKGRNEKLFF
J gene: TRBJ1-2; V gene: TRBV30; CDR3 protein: CAWSGGLSEGTF
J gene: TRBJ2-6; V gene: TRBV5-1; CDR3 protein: CASSLAGTGFSGANVLTF
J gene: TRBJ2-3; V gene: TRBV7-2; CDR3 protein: CASSSLTLTQYF
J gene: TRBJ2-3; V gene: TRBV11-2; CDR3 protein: CASSLERGLIDTQYF
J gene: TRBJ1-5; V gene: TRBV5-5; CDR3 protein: CASSLEPRVGNQPQHF
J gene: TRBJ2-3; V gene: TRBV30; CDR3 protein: CAWTPLGGLSTQYF
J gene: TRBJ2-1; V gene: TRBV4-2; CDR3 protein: CASSQFELSGVDEQFF
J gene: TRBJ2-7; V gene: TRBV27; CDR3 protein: CASRPQGSPGGEQYF
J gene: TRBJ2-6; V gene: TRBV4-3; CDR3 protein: CASSQKNPTGTVSSGANVLTF
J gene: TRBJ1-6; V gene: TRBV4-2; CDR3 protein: CASSRDLGKPPHF
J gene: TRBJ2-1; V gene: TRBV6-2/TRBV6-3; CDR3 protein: CASSNGLGFGNEQFF
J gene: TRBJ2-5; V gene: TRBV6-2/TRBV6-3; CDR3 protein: CASSYLTNREETQYF
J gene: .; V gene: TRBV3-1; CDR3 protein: CASSPRPRTGHEQYF
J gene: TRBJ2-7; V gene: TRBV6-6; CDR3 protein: CASSSFPGQRGEQYF
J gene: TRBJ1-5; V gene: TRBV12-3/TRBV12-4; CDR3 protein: CASSLWGASNQPQHF
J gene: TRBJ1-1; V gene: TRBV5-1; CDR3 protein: CASSIQGEDTEAFF
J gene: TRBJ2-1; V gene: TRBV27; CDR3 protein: CASSLSTRGLWGGRNEQFF
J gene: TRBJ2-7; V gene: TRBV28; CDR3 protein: CASNHMTGPYEQYF
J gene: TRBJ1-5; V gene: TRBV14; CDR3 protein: CASSQEGTVNQPQHF
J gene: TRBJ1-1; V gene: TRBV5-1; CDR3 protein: CATRWDRDTEAFF
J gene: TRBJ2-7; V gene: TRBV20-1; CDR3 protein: CSARPMGGEQYF
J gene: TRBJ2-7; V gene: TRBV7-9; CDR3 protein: CASSLGVSKQYF
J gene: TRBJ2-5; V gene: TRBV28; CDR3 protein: CASIHAPGLAREIQYF
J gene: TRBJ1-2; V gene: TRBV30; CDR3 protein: CAWPSGRGYTF
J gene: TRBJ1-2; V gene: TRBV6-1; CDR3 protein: CASMERVGYTF
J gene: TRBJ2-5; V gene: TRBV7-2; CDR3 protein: CASSLGALAGGGPRETQYF
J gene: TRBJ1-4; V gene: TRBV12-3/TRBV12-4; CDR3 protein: CASSPRPGKTEKLFF
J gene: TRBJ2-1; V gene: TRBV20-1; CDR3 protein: CSASLQFGFNEQFF
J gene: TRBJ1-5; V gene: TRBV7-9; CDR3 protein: CASTDLSDRSNQPQHF
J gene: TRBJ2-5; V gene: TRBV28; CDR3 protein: CASSLRPGETQYF
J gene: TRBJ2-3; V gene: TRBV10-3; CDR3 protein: CAISESKPGAGVDTQYF
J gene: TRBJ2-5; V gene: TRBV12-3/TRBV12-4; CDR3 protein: CASSFRDTRGETQYF
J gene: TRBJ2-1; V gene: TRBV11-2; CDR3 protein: CASSATGTSGGNEQFF
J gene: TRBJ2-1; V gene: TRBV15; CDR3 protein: CATSPGERTYNEQFF
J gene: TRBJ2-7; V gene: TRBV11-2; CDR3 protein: CASSGKTIYEQYF
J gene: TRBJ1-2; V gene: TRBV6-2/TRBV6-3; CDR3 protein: CVSSPYMDAYGYTF
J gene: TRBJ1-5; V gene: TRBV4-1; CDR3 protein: CASSQEPTGHRYQPQHF
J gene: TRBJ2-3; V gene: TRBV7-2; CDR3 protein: CASSLAGRYTDTQYF
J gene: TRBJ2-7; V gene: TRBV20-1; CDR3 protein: CSAPKVTSYEQYF
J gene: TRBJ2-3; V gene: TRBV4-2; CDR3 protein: CASSQDWGLVPDTQYF
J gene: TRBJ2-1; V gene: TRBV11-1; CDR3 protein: CASSPTGFNEQFF
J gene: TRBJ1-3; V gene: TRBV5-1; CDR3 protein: CASSLTASGNTLYF
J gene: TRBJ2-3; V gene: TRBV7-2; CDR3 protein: CASSLGGLAGGFTQYF
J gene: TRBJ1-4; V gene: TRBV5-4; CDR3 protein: CAGSGGPLQGAREKLFF